This TCR beta chain stems from a study of T cells in Graves' hyperthyroidism and ophthalmopathy. This clonotype has a handful of counts. With a duration under 2 months, the hyperthyroidism was newly diagnosed in patients aged 18 to 65. Patients were excluded because of uncontrolled infection, other autoimmune disease, pregnancy or lactation. The diagnostic basis comprised clinical symptoms, serum thyroxine and TRAb, thyroid ultrasound and orbital computed tomography. RNA transcripts gave rise to amplified TCR beta CDR3 regions. The HTBI primer set was used in a first-round RT-PCR of the TCR CDR3. One entry per CDR3 protein, called by TCRdb with MiXCR from the multiplex PCR reads. Of about 710,000 distinct CDR3 sequences in the sample, about 15% were seen once. The CDR3 length is 14 residues. The J segment lost 8 bases and the V segment lost 6 bases, leaving 3 bases of the junction unmatched. From germline, CDR1 is SGHTA and CDR2 FQGNSA.

The sample taken for sequencing was blood. The TCR comes from a man between 18 and 35 years old with Graves' hyperthyroidism. This chain uses TRBV7-2 with TRBJ2-3; 15 positions match TRBD2. DNA for the CDR3: TGTGCCAGCAGTCGGGGACTAGCGGGAGGTACGCAGTATTTT. Translating gives CASSRGLAGGTQYF. Filled out from reference TRBV7-2 and TRBJ2-3, the complete variable domain reads GAGVSQSPSNKVTEKGKDVELRCDPISGHTALYWYRQSLGQGLEFLIYFQGNSAPDKSGLPSDRFSAERTGGSVSTLTIQRTQQEDSAVYLCASSRGLAGGTQYFGPGTRLTVL.